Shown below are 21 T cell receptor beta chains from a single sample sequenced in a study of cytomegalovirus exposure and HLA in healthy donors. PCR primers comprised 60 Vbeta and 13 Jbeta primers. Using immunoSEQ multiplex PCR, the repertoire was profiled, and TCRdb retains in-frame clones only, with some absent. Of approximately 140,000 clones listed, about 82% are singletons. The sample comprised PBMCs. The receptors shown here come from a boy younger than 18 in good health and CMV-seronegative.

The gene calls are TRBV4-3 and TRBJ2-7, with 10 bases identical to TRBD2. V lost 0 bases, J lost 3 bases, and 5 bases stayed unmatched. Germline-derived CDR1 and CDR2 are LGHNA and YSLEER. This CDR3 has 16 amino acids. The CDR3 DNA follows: TGCGCCAGCAGCCAAGATCAAACTAGCGGGAACTACGAGCAGTACTTC. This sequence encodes CASSQDQTSGNYEQYF.

The CDR3 reads CASRRDSMNTEAFF. CDR3 in DNA: TGTGCCAGTAGGAGGGACAGCATGAACACTGAAGCTTTCTTT. V usage is TRBV19 and J usage is TRBJ1-1; 7 bases map to TRBD1. The CDR3 consists of 14 residues. CDR1 is LNHDA and CDR2 is SQIVND in the germline V gene (reference sequence). The trim removed 6 bases at V and 0 bases at J, leaving 4 bases unmatched. Using reference TRBV19 and TRBJ1-1 for the parts outside the CDR3, the full variable domain is DGGITQSPKYLFRKEGQNVTLSCEQNLNHDAMYWYRQDPGQGLRLIYYSQIVNDFQKGDIAEGYSVSREKKESFPLTVTSAQKNPTAFYLCASRRDSMNTEAFFGQGTRLTVV.

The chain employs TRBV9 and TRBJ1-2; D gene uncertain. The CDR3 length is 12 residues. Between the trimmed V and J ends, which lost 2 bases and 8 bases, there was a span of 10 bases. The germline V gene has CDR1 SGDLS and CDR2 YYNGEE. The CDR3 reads CASSVGGGGYTF. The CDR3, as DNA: TGTGCCAGCAGCGTGGGCGGAGGAGGCTACACCTTC.

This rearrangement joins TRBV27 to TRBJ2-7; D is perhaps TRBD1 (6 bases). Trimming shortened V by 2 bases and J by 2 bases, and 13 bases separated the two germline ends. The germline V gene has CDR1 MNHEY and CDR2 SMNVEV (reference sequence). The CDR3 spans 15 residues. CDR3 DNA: TGTGCCAGCAGTTTAATGGACAGTGTGCCCTACGAGCAGTACTTC. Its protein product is CASSLMDSVPYEQYF.

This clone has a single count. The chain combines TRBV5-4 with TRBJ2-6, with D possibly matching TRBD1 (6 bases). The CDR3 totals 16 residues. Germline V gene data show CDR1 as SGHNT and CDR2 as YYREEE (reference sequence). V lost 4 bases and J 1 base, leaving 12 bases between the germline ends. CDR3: CASSHSTGSGANVLTF. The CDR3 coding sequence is TGTGCCAGCAGCCATTCAACAGGGTCTGGGGCCAACGTCCTGACTTTC. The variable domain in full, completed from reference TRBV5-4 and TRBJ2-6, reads ETGVTQSPTHLIKTRGQQVTLRCSSQSGHNTVSWYQQALGQGPQFIFQYYREEENGRGNFPPRFSGLQFPNYSSELNVNALELDDSALYLCASSHSTGSGANVLTFGAGSRLTVL.

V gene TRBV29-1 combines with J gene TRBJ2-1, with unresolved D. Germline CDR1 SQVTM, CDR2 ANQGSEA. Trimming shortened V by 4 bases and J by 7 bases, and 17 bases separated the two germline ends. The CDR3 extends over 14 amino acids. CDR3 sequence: CSVVGIPTGNEQFF. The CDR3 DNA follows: TGCAGCGTTGTTGGTATCCCAACCGGGAATGAGCAGTTCTTC.

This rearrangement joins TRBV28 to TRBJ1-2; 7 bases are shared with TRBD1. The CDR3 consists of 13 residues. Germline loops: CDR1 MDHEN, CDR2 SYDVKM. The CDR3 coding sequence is TGTGCGACAACCAATGACAGGGTAGATGGCTACACCTTC. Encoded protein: CATTNDRVDGYTF.

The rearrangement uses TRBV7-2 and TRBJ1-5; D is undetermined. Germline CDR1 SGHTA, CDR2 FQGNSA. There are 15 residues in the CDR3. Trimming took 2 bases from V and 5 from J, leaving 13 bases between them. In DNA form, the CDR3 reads TGTGCCAGCAGCTTATGGGTCGACACGTATCAGCCCCAGCATTTT. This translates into CASSLWVDTYQPQHF.

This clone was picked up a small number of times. The CDR3: CASSVTGVNTEAFF. The CDR3 nucleotides are TGTGCCAGCAGTGTGACAGGGGTGAACACTGAAGCTTTCTTT. The genes are TRBV25-1 and TRBJ1-1; 8 bases map to TRBD1. Germline assignment: CDR1 MGHDK and CDR2 SYGVNS. J gave up 0 bases and V 4 bases, and 1 base lay outside the gene matches. This CDR3 is 14 amino acids long.

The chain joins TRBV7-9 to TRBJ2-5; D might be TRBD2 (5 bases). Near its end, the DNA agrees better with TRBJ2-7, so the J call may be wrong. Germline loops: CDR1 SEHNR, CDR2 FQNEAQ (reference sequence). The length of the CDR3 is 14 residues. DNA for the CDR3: TGTGCCAGCAGCTTAGATGTCCTAGCAGGCGAGCAGTACTTC. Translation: CASSLDVLAGEQYF.

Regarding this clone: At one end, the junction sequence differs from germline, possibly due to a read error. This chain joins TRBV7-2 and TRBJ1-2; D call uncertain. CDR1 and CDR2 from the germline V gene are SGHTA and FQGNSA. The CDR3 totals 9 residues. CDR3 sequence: CASSLPPSF. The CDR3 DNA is TGTGCCAGCAGCTTGCCCCCGAGTTTC.

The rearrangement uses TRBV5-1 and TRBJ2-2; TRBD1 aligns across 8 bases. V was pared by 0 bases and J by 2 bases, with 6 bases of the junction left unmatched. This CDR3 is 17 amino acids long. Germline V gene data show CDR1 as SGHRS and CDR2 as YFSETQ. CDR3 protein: CASSLGDRGANTGELFF. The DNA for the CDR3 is TGCGCCAGCAGCTTGGGTGACAGGGGCGCCAACACCGGGGAGCTGTTTTTT.

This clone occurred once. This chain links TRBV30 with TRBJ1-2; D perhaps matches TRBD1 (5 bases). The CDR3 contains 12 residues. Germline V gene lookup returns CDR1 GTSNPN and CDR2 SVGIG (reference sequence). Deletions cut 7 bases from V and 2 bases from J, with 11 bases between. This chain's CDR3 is CALDRGNYGYTF. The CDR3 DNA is TGTGCCTTGGACCGGGGGAACTATGGCTACACCTTC.

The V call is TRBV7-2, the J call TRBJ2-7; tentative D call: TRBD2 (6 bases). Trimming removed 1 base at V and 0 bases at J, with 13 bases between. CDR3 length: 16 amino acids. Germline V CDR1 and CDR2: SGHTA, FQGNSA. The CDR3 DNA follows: TGTGCCAGCAGCTTAGGGTGGGCGGGATTCTCCTACGAGCAGTACTTC. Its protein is CASSLGWAGFSYEQYF.

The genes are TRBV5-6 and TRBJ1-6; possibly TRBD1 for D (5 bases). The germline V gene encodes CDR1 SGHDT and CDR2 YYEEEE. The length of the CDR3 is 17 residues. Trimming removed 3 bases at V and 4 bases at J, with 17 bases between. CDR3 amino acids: CASSSTGGFSYNSPLHF. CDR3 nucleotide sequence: TGTGCCAGCAGCTCGACGGGGGGATTCTCTTATAATTCACCCCTCCACTTT.

The CDR3 sequence is CASSRGGGQYEQYF. Written as DNA, the CDR3 is TGTGCCAGCAGCCGAGGGGGAGGGCAATACGAGCAGTACTTC. The V gene is TRBV27, the J gene TRBJ2-7; D possibly corresponds to TRBD2 (7 bases). From germline, CDR1 is MNHEY and CDR2 SMNVEV (reference sequence). This CDR3 is 14 amino acids long. V lost 6 bases, J lost 4 bases, and 16 bases lay in between.

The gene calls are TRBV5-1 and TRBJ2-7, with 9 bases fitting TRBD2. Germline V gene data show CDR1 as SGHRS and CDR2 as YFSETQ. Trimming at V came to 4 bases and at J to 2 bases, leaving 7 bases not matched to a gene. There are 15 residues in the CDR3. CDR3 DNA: TGCGCCAGCAGCGGCGGGGGGGGCAAGACCTACGAGCAGTACTTC. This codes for CASSGGGGKTYEQYF.

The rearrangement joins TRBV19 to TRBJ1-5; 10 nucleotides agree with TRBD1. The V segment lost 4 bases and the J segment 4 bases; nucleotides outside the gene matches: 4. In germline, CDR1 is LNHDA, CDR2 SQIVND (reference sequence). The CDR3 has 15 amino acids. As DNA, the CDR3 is TGTGCCAGTAGTACCACGGACAGGGGGAATCAGCCCCAGCATTTT. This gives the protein CASSTTDRGNQPQHF. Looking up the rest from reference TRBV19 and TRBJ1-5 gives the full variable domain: DGGITQSPKYLFRKEGQNVTLSCEQNLNHDAMYWYRQDPGQGLRLIYYSQIVNDFQKGDIAEGYSVSREKKESFPLTVTSAQKNPTAFYLCASSTTDRGNQPQHFGDGTRLSIL.

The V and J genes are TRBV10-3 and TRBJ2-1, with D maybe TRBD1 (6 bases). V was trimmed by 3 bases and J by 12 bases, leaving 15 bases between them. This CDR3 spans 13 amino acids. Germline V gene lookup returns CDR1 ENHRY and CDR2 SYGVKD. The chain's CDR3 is CAISEKKGQLQFF. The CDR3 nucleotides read TGTGCCATCAGTGAAAAAAAAGGACAGCTGCAGTTCTTC.

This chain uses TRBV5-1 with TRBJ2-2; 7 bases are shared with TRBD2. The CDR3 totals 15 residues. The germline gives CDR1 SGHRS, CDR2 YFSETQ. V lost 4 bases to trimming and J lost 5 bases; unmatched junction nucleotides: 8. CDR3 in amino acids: CASSLTSEGTGELFF. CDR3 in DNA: TGCGCCAGCAGCCTCACTAGCGAGGGGACCGGGGAGCTGTTTTTT.

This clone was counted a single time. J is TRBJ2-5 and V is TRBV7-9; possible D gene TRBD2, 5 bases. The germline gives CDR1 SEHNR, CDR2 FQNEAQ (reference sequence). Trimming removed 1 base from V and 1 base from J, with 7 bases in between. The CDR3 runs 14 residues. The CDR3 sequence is CASSLGRAQETQYF. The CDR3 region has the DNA TGTGCCAGCAGCTTAGGGCGGGCCCAAGAGACCCAGTACTTC.